The rows below give T cell receptor beta chains drawn from one sample of a study of shared clonotypes between healthy human individuals. TCRdb's copy holds only in-frame clones and misses some; the assay was immunoSEQ multiplex PCR. Here the sample spans some 2,100,000 clones, around 95% being singletons. Sequencing was carried out using naive CD4+ T cells sorted from blood. These receptor sequences come from a man between 18 and 35 years old in good health. Each CDR3 is given without its conserved first and last residue. Each record gives: V gene, J gene, D gene, CDR3 protein. D genes are given only for firm matches.

v_gene: TRBV30
j_gene: TRBJ1-3
d_gene: NA
CDR3aa: GRATGNSGNTIY

v_gene: TRBV11-1
j_gene: TRBJ2-1
d_gene: NA
CDR3aa: ASSLDAGSYNEQF

v_gene: TRBV7-8
j_gene: TRBJ1-1
d_gene: NA
CDR3aa: ASSLQTGNTEAF

v_gene: TRBV7-8
j_gene: TRBJ2-7
d_gene: NA
CDR3aa: ASSLDGTTYEQY

v_gene: TRBV5-4
j_gene: TRBJ1-4
d_gene: NA
CDR3aa: ASSAMDGIDRV

v_gene: TRBV30
j_gene: TRBJ1-6
d_gene: NA
CDR3aa: AWSSGTGYSPLH

v_gene: TRBV2
j_gene: TRBJ1-4
d_gene: TRBD1
CDR3aa: ASRTGTASNEKLF

v_gene: TRBV9
j_gene: TRBJ2-7
d_gene: NA
CDR3aa: ASSSTGGTAMYEQY

v_gene: TRBV6-5
j_gene: TRBJ1-1
d_gene: NA
CDR3aa: ASSYSLNTEAF

v_gene: TRBV5-1
j_gene: TRBJ2-5
d_gene: NA
CDR3aa: ASSFSGSEETQY

v_gene: TRBV18
j_gene: TRBJ2-7
d_gene: NA
CDR3aa: ASSPLAGEQY

v_gene: TRBV4-1
j_gene: TRBJ2-3
d_gene: TRBD2
CDR3aa: ASSPSGGGTDTQY

v_gene: TRBV6-1
j_gene: TRBJ1-5
d_gene: TRBD1
CDR3aa: ASIMGQGDNQPQH

v_gene: TRBV6-5
j_gene: TRBJ1-1
d_gene: NA
CDR3aa: ASSYSVGWGTAF

v_gene: TRBV28
j_gene: TRBJ1-1
d_gene: NA
CDR3aa: ASSLKSLRGAF

v_gene: TRBV5-8
j_gene: TRBJ1-6
d_gene: TRBD1
CDR3aa: ASSWGGQGNSPLH

v_gene: TRBV4-3
j_gene: TRBJ1-2
d_gene: NA
CDR3aa: ASSQDRGLNYGYT

v_gene: TRBV10-3
j_gene: TRBJ2-4
d_gene: TRBD2
CDR3aa: AISGGPSGSIQY

v_gene: TRBV10-3
j_gene: TRBJ1-1
d_gene: NA
CDR3aa: AISELGIGTEAF

v_gene: TRBV6-1
j_gene: TRBJ2-7
d_gene: TRBD1
CDR3aa: ASRSGTGSSYEQY

v_gene: TRBV6-1
j_gene: TRBJ2-2
d_gene: TRBD2
CDR3aa: ASSVYPGTSGGELF

v_gene: TRBV19
j_gene: TRBJ2-7
d_gene: NA
CDR3aa: ASSIERTQGSPCEQY

v_gene: TRBV5-1
j_gene: TRBJ2-4
d_gene: TRBD2
CDR3aa: ASSSPGLAANIQY

v_gene: TRBV9
j_gene: TRBJ2-5
d_gene: NA
CDR3aa: ASSVGGRLHSQETQY

v_gene: TRBV7-9
j_gene: TRBJ1-4
d_gene: NA
CDR3aa: ASSLVGRELEFNEKLF

v_gene: TRBV13
j_gene: TRBJ2-1
d_gene: NA
CDR3aa: ASLEGGQYNEQF

v_gene: TRBV5-1
j_gene: TRBJ2-7
d_gene: NA
CDR3aa: ASSSVTGTYEQY

v_gene: TRBV10-1
j_gene: TRBJ2-7
d_gene: NA
CDR3aa: ATRDGASYEQY

v_gene: TRBV7-8
j_gene: TRBJ2-2
d_gene: TRBD1
CDR3aa: ASSSRRGQDAGELF

v_gene: TRBV7-6
j_gene: TRBJ1-4
d_gene: NA
CDR3aa: ASSLLVVNEKLF

v_gene: TRBV2
j_gene: TRBJ2-5
d_gene: NA
CDR3aa: ASSDTRFETQY

v_gene: TRBV5-1
j_gene: TRBJ2-1
d_gene: TRBD1
CDR3aa: ASREQGNEQF

v_gene: TRBV5-6
j_gene: TRBJ2-7
d_gene: NA
CDR3aa: ASGRLPEQY

v_gene: TRBV7-9
j_gene: TRBJ2-7
d_gene: NA
CDR3aa: ASSLGRGPYEQY

v_gene: TRBV4-1
j_gene: TRBJ1-4
d_gene: NA
CDR3aa: ASSQRQASNEKLF

v_gene: TRBV27
j_gene: TRBJ2-4
d_gene: TRBD2
CDR3aa: ASSSGGLGKNIQY

v_gene: TRBV4-1
j_gene: TRBJ2-3
d_gene: NA
CDR3aa: ASSQVFDTQY

v_gene: TRBV9
j_gene: TRBJ1-2
d_gene: NA
CDR3aa: ASSVEPSNYGYT

v_gene: TRBV18
j_gene: TRBJ2-7
d_gene: NA
CDR3aa: ASSPQGLGDEQY

v_gene: TRBV21-1
j_gene: TRBJ2-5
d_gene: NA
CDR3aa: ASSKDIQETQY

v_gene: TRBV7-7
j_gene: TRBJ1-2
d_gene: TRBD1
CDR3aa: ASSLVVGDRDREVYGYT

v_gene: TRBV6-5
j_gene: TRBJ1-2
d_gene: NA
CDR3aa: ASAGVNGYT

v_gene: TRBV15
j_gene: TRBJ2-1
d_gene: TRBD2
CDR3aa: ATSRLTSGGFNEQF